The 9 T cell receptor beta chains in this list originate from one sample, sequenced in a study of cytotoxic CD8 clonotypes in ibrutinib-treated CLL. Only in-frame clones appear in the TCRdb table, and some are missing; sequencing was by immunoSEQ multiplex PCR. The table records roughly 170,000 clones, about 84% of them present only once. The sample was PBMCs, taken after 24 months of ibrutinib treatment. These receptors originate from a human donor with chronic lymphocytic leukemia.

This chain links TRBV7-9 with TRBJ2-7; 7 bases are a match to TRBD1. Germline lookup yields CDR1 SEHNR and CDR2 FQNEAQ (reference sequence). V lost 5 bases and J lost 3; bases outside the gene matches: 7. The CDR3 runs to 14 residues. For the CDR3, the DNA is TGTGCCAGCAGCAATCGAGGGGGCGGCTACGAGCAGTACTTC. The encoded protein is CASSNRGGGYEQYF.

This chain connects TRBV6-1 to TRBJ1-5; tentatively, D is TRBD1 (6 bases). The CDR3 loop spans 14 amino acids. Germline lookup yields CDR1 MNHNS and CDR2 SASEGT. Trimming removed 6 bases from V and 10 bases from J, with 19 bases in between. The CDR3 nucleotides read TGTGCCAGCAGGGCCCGGGGGCCCGACCCCCCCCAGCATTTT. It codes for CASRARGPDPPQHF.

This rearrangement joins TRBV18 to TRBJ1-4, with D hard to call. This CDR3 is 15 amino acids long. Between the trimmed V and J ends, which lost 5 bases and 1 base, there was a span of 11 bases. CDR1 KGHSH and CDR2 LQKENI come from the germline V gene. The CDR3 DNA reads TGTGCCAGCTCAACGGACTCGGTAACTAATGAAAAACTGTTTTTT. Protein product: CASSTDSVTNEKLFF.

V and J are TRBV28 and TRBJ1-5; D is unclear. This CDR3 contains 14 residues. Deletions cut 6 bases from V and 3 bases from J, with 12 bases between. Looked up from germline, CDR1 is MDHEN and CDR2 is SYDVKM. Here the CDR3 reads CASRTPGYNQPQHF. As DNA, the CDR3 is TGTGCCAGCAGAACCCCGGGGTACAATCAGCCCCAGCATTTT. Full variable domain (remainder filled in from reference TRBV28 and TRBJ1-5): DVKVTQSSRYLVKRTGEKVFLECVQDMDHENMFWYRQDPGLGLRLIYFSYDVKMKEKGDIPEGYSVSREKKERFSLILESASTNQTSMYLCASRTPGYNQPQHFGDGTRLSIL.

The CDR3 sequence is CASSSFQGGRRNQPQHF. CDR3 in DNA: TGTGCCAGCAGTTCCTTCCAGGGTGGTAGGCGCAATCAGCCCCAGCATTTT. The chain couples TRBV27 to TRBJ1-5; perhaps TRBD1 as D (5 bases). Trimming removed 4 bases at V and 2 bases at J, with 18 bases between. The germline V gene encodes CDR1 MNHEY and CDR2 SMNVEV (reference sequence). The CDR3 consists of 17 residues.

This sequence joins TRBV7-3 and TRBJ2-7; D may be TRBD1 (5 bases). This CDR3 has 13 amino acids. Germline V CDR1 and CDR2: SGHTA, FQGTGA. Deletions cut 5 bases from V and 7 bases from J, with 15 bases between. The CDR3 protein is CASSVRTKGEQYF. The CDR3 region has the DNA TGTGCCAGCAGCGTCCGGACAAAGGGGGAGCAGTACTTC. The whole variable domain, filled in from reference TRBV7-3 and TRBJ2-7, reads GAGVSQTPSNKVTEKGKYVELRCDPISGHTALYWYRQSLGQGPEFLIYFQGTGAADDSGLPNDRFFAVRPEGSVSTLKIQRTERGDSAVYLCASSVRTKGEQYFGPGTRLTVT.

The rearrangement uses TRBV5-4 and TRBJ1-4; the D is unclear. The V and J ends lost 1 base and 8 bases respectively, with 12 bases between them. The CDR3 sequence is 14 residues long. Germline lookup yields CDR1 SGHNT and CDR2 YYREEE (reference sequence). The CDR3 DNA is TGTGCCAGCAGCTTGATGGGAGTTGGGGAAAAACTGTTTTTT. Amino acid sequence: CASSLMGVGEKLFF.

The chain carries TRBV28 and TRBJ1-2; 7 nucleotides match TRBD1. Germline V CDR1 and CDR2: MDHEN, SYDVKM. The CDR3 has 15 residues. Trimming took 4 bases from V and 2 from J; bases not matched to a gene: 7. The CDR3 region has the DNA TGTGCCAGCAGTTCGCCGACAGGGCCGAACTATGGCTACACCTTC. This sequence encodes CASSSPTGPNYGYTF.

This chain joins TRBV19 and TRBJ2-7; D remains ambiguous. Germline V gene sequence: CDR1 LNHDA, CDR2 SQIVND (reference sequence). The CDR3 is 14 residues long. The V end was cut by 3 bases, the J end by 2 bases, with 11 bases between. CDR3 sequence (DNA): TGTGCCAGTAGTATTAAGGCAGCGCCCTACGAGCAGTACTTC. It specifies CASSIKAAPYEQYF.